This T cell receptor beta chain was recovered during a study of CD8 T cells in Susac syndrome. General study findings and limits: It was acknowledged by the study that relatively few individuals were included in its TCR sequencing and HLA analysis.

Notes on this clonotype: Its specificity is not known.

CDR1 and CDR2 from the germline V gene are SGHNT and YYREEE (reference sequence). CDR3 length: 12 amino acids. V was pared by 0 bases and J by 5 bases, with 4 bases between. RNA, at roughly 0.5 to 1 ug, was reverse transcribed with random hexamers. TCR beta CDR3 was amplified by immunoSEQ multiplex PCR. This amplification extended across 54 Vbeta and 13 Jbeta segments. TCRdb passed the immunoSEQ multiplex PCR reads through MiXCR, listing each CDR3 protein once. This sample has under 80,000 distinct CDR3 sequences, with just over 90% found just once. Sequencing was performed on CD4+ T cells from PBMCs. The receptor was derived from a human donor with Susac syndrome. V and J are TRBV5-4 and TRBJ2-3; no reliable D call. CDR3 in DNA: TGTGCCAGCAGCTTGGCCTTAGATACGCAGTATTTT. This gives the protein CASSLALDTQYF.